Included here is one T cell receptor (beta chain) sequence, with context. Germline CDR1 and CDR2: SEHNR and FQNEAQ (reference sequence). V lost 5 bases and J 2 bases, leaving 13 bases between the germline ends. The length of the CDR3 is 14 residues. As originally analysed: Quantification of nucleated cells was approximated via reference gene primer amplification. The data were produced by immunoSEQ multiplex PCR, yet TCRdb's version contains in-frame clones alone and is incomplete. V, J and clone size were drawn from that table, and D and trimming were deduced from the DNA. This sample has about 81,000 clones; approximately 80% occur once, and the top ten carry around 12%. The source of the sample is a study of blood T cell repertoires in COVID-19. As for the study in general: The study drew acute and convalescent COVID-19 samples from the United States, Italy and Spain.

The sequence came from a human donor in a cohort sampled during active COVID-19. The genes are TRBV7-9 and TRBJ2-7, with D possibly being TRBD1 (6 bases). Sequenced material: peripheral blood. Here the CDR3 DNA reads TGTGCCAGCAGCCTCCGGGACACGACCTACGAGCAGTACTTC. Its protein product is CASSLRDTTYEQYF.